This T cell receptor (beta chain) was profiled in a study of neurological immune-mediated disorders. This clonotype showed up many times. Its antigen is not identified. General study findings and limits: HTLV-1-associated myelopathy displayed the greatest TCR clonal expansion, and multiple sclerosis exhibited the smallest, lower than that of healthy controls.

The cDNA came from 5'RACE, which used 10-nucleotide random UMIs. The output of every sequencing run, over 180 million TCR-beta sequences, came from 15-18 subjects. TCRdb reprocessed the 5' RACE reads with MiXCR, giving one entry per CDR3 protein. This table holds about 58,000 distinct CDR3 sequences, 2% to 2.5% found once. V lost 5 bases to trimming and J lost 0 bases; unmatched junction nucleotides: 6. This CDR3 is built from 15 residues. Germline CDR1 is SEHNR and CDR2 is FQNEAQ (reference sequence). The TCR was taken from a middle-aged man with multiple sclerosis. The V call is TRBV7-9, the J call TRBJ1-2; 7 bases fit TRBD1. The sequencing input was PBMCs. The CDR3 sequence is CASSHSGTANYGYTF. The CDR3 nucleotides read TGTGCCAGCAGCCACTCAGGGACAGCTAACTATGGCTACACCTTC.